The rows below give T cell receptor beta chains drawn from one sample of a study of T-cell reconstitution after alpha-beta-depleted transplantation in children. Via MiXCR, TCRdb re-called the PCR reads, giving one row per CDR3 protein. The profile covers fewer than 200,000 distinct CDR3 sequences, with around 6.8% appearing a single time and around 3.1% taken by the ten largest. The sequences come from PBMCs from the stem cell graft donor, collected from the stem cell graft. These receptors were taken from a human donor who donated a stem cell graft to a child with Wiskott-Aldrich syndrome. Each CDR3 is given with its conserved first and last residue. A D gene is named only where the DNA matches it firmly. Some rows have no size entry. The others give once, few or many, or a class for an expanded clone.

d_call	v_call	clone_size	j_call	cdr3_nt	cdr3_aa
-	TRBV4-3	many	TRBJ2-2	TGCGCCAGCAGCCAGGACTACTACACCGGGGAGCTGTTTTTT	CASSQDYYTGELFF
TRBD2	TRBV6-1	many	TRBJ2-3	TGTGCCAGCCGGCTAGCGGGAGAGTTTGTAACAGATACGCAGTATTTT	CASRLAGEFVTDTQYF
-	TRBV6-5	many	TRBJ1-1	TGTGCCAGCAGCGACTCGAACACTGAAGCTTTCTTT	CASSDSNTEAFF
-	TRBV5-1	many	TRBJ2-7	TGCGCCAGCAGCTTTGGCGGATTCTTCTACGAGCAGTACTTC	CASSFGGFFYEQYF
TRBD1	TRBV18	many	TRBJ1-2	TGTGCCAGCTCACCTCAGGACAGGTTTGGCTACACCTTC	CASSPQDRFGYTF
-	TRBV4-2	few	TRBJ2-5	TGTGCCAGCAGCCAAGAGGGAGAGACCCAGTACTTC	CASSQEGETQYF
-	TRBV12-3/TRBV12-4	many	TRBJ1-6	TGTGCCAGCAGTTCCGGACCACCCAATTCACCCCTCCACTTT	CASSSGPPNSPLHF
TRBD2	TRBV20-1	few	TRBJ2-1	TGCTGTGCTAGAGTACAATCGGGACTAGCCTTATACAATGAGCAGTTCTTC	CCARVQSGLALYNEQFF
TRBD1	TRBV20-1	many	TRBJ2-3	TGCAGTGCCAGAGAGCGGACAGGGAACACAGATACGCAGTATTTT	CSARERTGNTDTQYF
TRBD2	TRBV15	many	TRBJ2-5	TGTGCCACCAGCAGCTTAACAGCGGGATTCGAAGAGACCCAGTACTTC	CATSSLTAGFEETQYF
-	TRBV30	many	TRBJ2-7	TGTGCCTGGAGTCGGGTCGACCGTTACGAGCAGTACTTC	CAWSRVDRYEQYF
TRBD1	TRBV5-1	many	TRBJ2-7	TGCGCCAGCAGCTTCTGGCCGGGACAGGGCACCTACGAGCAGTACTTC	CASSFWPGQGTYEQYF
-	TRBV2	-	TRBJ2-7	TGTGCCATCAGCCTGGGGCTTCGCTCCTACGAGCAGTACTTC	CAISLGLRSYEQYF
-	TRBV5-6	-	TRBJ1-2	TGTGCCATCAGCCCCGGGCTCCTCTGCGGCTACACCTTC	CAISPGLLCGYTF
-	TRBV5-1	many	TRBJ2-2	TGCGCCAGCAGCTTGGAGGGGGAGACAACCGGGGAGCTGTTTTTT	CASSLEGETTGELFF
-	TRBV12-3/TRBV12-4	many	TRBJ2-5	TGTGCCAGCAGTTCCGGGGGAAGAGAAGAGACCCAGTACTTC	CASSSGGREETQYF
-	TRBV5-1	many	TRBJ2-4	TGCGCCAGCAGCTTGGGACCGGCACGGGACATTCAGTACTTC	CASSLGPARDIQYF
-	TRBV19	many	TRBJ2-1	TGTGCCAGTAGTATGTTCGGGTCAGATAAGCAGTTCTTC	CASSMFGSDKQFF
TRBD1	TRBV6-1	few	TRBJ1-2	TGTGCCAGCAGTATATACAGGGGGGCTAACTATGGCTACACCTTC	CASSIYRGANYGYTF
TRBD1	TRBV20-1	many	TRBJ1-1	TGCAGTGCTACGACAGGGGTCACTGAAGCTTTCTTT	CSATTGVTEAFF
-	TRBV7-6	-	TRBJ1-6	TGTGCCAGCAGCTTAGGCAGGGTCAACAATTCACCCCTCCACTTT	CASSLGRVNNSPLHF
TRBD2	TRBV4-1	many	TRBJ2-1	TGCGCCAGCAGCCAAGAGGACGCGGGACTAGCCCTATGGGGGCAGTTCTTC	CASSQEDAGLALWGQFF
-	TRBV12-3/TRBV12-4	many	TRBJ2-5	TGTGCCAGCAGTTTGAATCTCCAAGAGACCCAGTACTTC	CASSLNLQETQYF
TRBD1	TRBV6-5	many	TRBJ2-3	TGTGCCAGCACCACCGGGACAGGGTACACAGATACGCAGTATTTT	CASTTGTGYTDTQYF
TRBD1	TRBV9	-	TRBJ1-1	TGTGCCAGCAGCGTATCGGGACAGGGTCTAGGCACTGAAGCTTTCTTT	CASSVSGQGLGTEAFF
-	TRBV7-9	many	TRBJ2-7	TGTGCCAGCAGCTTAGGAGGGGCGCGAGACTACGAGCAGTACTTC	CASSLGGARDYEQYF
-	TRBV20-1	many	TRBJ2-7	TGCAGTGCTAAAGGGGGCTCCTACGAGCAGTACTTC	CSAKGGSYEQYF
-	TRBV30	-	TRBJ1-2	TGTGCCTGGAGTGCCCTTTGGGGCTACACCTTC	CAWSALWGYTF
TRBD1	TRBV4-3	many	TRBJ1-2	TGCGCCAGCAGCCAAGAGGACAGGGGAAGTGGCTACACCTTC	CASSQEDRGSGYTF
-	TRBV20-1	many	TRBJ1-1	TGCAGTGCTAGAGGACAGCTTATGAACACTGAAGCTTTCTTT	CSARGQLMNTEAFF
-	TRBV27	many	TRBJ1-5	TGTGCCAGCAGTAGCAGCGTAGGGGACCAGCCCCAGCATTTT	CASSSSVGDQPQHF
-	TRBV29-1	many	TRBJ2-6	TGCAGCGTTGCGACAGCCGGGGCCAACGTCCTGACTTTC	CSVATAGANVLTF
TRBD1	TRBV6-2/TRBV6-3	few	TRBJ1-5	TGTGCCAGCACTCAGACAGGGGGCCGGCAGCCCCAGCATTTT	CASTQTGGRQPQHF
-	TRBV20-1	-	TRBJ1-3	TGCAGTGCTACCTTAGGGGCCCTAAGCTCTGGAAACACCATATATTTT	CSATLGALSSGNTIYF
-	TRBV6-2/TRBV6-3	-	TRBJ2-2	TGTGCCAGCAGTTCCCAGACTAGGCGGGGCACCGGGGAGCTGTTTTTT	CASSSQTRRGTGELFF
-	TRBV12-3/TRBV12-4	many	TRBJ1-1	TGTGCCAGCAGTCCACAGGGACGGAACACTGAAGCTTTCTTT	CASSPQGRNTEAFF
-	TRBV21-1	many	TRBJ2-5	TGTGCCAGCAGCCTAGCGGGGGCCTCAAAAGAGACCCAGTACTTC	CASSLAGASKETQYF
-	TRBV27	many	TRBJ2-2	TGTGCCAGCAGTTTAAGGGGTCTAGTATACACCGGGGAGCTGTTTTTT	CASSLRGLVYTGELFF
TRBD1	TRBV12-3/TRBV12-4	many	TRBJ2-1	TGTGCCAGCAGACCGGGACAGTACAATGAGCAGTTCTTC	CASRPGQYNEQFF
TRBD2	TRBV30	few	TRBJ2-2	TGTGCCTCAATAGCGGGAGCGGGAAACACCGGGGAGCTGTTTTTT	CASIAGAGNTGELFF
-	TRBV10-1	many	TRBJ2-7	TGCGCCAGCAGTGAGGGGGGCAACGGCCAGCAGTACTTC	CASSEGGNGQQYF
-	TRBV7-8	many	TRBJ2-7	TGTGCCAGCAGCATAGCACGTAGGGGGAGCTACGAGCAGTACTTC	CASSIARRGSYEQYF
TRBD2	TRBV12-3/TRBV12-4	many	TRBJ2-3	TGTGCCAGCAGTTGGGGCTGGGCTAGCGGAAGTACAGATACGCAGTATTTT	CASSWGWASGSTDTQYF
-	TRBV3-1	-	TRBJ2-4	TGTGCCAGCAGCCAAAGATCCGGGACCACTAAAAACATTCAGTACTTC	CASSQRSGTTKNIQYF
-	TRBV3-1	few	TRBJ2-7	TGTGCCAGCAGCCAAGCGGGTTACGAGCAGTACTTC	CASSQAGYEQYF
-	TRBV29-1	many	TRBJ1-2	TGCAGCGTTCGAGCCGAGAACTATGGCTACACCTTC	CSVRAENYGYTF
TRBD2	TRBV20-1	many	TRBJ2-7	TGCAGTGCTACAAGCGGGGGGGCTGACGAGCAGTACTTC	CSATSGGADEQYF
-	TRBV7-2	many	TRBJ2-7	TGTGCCAGCAGCTTAGCAGGGGTCCCCTCCTACGAGCAGTACTTC	CASSLAGVPSYEQYF
TRBD2	TRBV29-1	many	TRBJ2-4	TGCAGCGTTGTGGGGACTAGCGGGAGGGCCGAAAACATTCAGTACTTC	CSVVGTSGRAENIQYF
TRBD1	TRBV29-1	many	TRBJ2-1	TGCAGCACCCAAAGAGAAGACAGGGGAGGTTCTGAGAATGAGCAGTTCTTC	CSTQREDRGGSENEQFF
TRBD1	TRBV5-5	many	TRBJ1-1	TGTGCCAGCAGCTTGGGACAGGGGAGCTGGACTGAAGCTTTCTTT	CASSLGQGSWTEAFF
-	TRBV10-3	many	TRBJ1-3	TGTGCCATCAGTGATACGGGGATAACTGGAAACACCATATATTTT	CAISDTGITGNTIYF